The present T cell receptor beta chain was sequenced within a study of blood T cells in healthy people across ages. This clonotype was seen at least ten times. A second PCR, run for about 6 to 12 cycles, used a sample-barcoded 5' primer plus a J-beta primer mix. TCRdb used MiXCR to reprocess the 5' RACE reads, holding one entry per CDR3 protein. The data show hundreds of thousands of distinct CDR3 sequences, 45% to 60% seen once. Each donor had approximately 10 milliliters of peripheral blood drawn. This TCR came from a woman older than 75 in good health. Input material: blood.

CDR3 nucleotide sequence: TGTGCCAGCAGCCAACCAGGATCTGAAGCTTTCTTT. It codes for CASSQPGSEAFF. The chain recombines TRBV3-1 with TRBJ1-1; unclear D gene. CDR1 is LGHDT, CDR2 YNNKEL, per germline (reference sequence). This CDR3 spans 12 amino acids. Trimming took off 2 bases at V and 6 bases at J, with 7 bases between the two ends.